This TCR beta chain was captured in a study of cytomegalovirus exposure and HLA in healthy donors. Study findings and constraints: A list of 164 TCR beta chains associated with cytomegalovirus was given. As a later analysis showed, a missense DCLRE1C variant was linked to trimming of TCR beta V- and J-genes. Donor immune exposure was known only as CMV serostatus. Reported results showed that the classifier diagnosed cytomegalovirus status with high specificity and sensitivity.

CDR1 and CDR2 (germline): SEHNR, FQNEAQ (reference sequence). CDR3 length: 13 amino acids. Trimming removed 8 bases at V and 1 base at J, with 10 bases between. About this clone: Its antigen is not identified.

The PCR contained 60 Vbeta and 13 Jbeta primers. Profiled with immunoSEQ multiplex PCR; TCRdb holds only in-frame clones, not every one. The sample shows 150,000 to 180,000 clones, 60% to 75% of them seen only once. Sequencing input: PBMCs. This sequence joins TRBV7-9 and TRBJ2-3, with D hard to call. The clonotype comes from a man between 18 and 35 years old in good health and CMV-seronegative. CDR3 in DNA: TGTGCCAGCCTCAAGACTCGCACAGATACGCAGTATTTT. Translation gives CASLKTRTDTQYF.